Listed below are T cell receptor beta chains from one sample, sequenced in a study of T cell repertoires in cytomegalovirus infection. TCRdb fed the reads into MiXCR, producing one record per CDR3 protein. The sample has over 50,000 distinct CDR3 sequences; 20% to 25% are singletons. No antigen has been identified for these receptors. The sequences come from CD8+ T cells from cultured PBMCs, collected from culture after CMV antigen stimulation. Every receptor here comes from a human donor in good health (CMV status not recorded). Some clones in this sample may be carry-over from other donors' samples. Each CDR3 is given with its conserved first and last residue. The D gene is left open where the match is weak. Size tells how often a clone was seen (once, few, many) or the class of an expanded clone, and some rows leave it out.

abundance,v_gene,d_gene,j_gene,CDR3nt,CDR3aa
.,TRBV7-6,.,TRBJ1-1,TGTGCCAGCAGCAACCCCGATGGGGTGAACACTGAAGCTTTCTTT,CASSNPDGVNTEAFF
.,TRBV7-9,TRBD1,TRBJ2-4,TGTGCCAGCAGCTTGCCGGGACAGGGGTCAACCTACAAAAACATTCAGTACTTC,CASSLPGQGSTYKNIQYF
.,TRBV29-1,.,TRBJ1-1,TGCAGCGTTGAATCAGGTGTTGCTGACACTGAAGCTTTCTTT,CSVESGVADTEAFF
.,TRBV7-6,.,TRBJ1-5,TGTGCCAGCAGCTTAGAGGCAGCTAGCAATCAGCCCCAGCATTTT,CASSLEAASNQPQHF
many,TRBV7-8,.,TRBJ1-1,TGTGCCAGCAGCTTTAATCAACGGAACACTGAAGCTTTCTTT,CASSFNQRNTEAFF
.,TRBV4-1,.,TRBJ2-4,TGCGCCAGCAGCCAAGATCCCCCGCACAGGGTTTCCAAAAACATTCAGTACTTC,CASSQDPPHRVSKNIQYF
.,TRBV4-1,TRBD1,TRBJ1-6,TGCGCCAGCAGCCAAACGACAGGGGGGAATTCACCCCTCCACTTT,CASSQTTGGNSPLHF
.,TRBV12-3/TRBV12-4,.,TRBJ1-2,TGTGCCAGCAGCCACGTTCGGGGGCAGGTCTATGGCTACACCTTC,CASSHVRGQVYGYTF
.,TRBV18,.,TRBJ1-2,TGTGCCAGCTGGAGGGAAAATGGGAGAAAAACCTTC,CASWRENGRKTF
.,TRBV7-2,.,TRBJ1-2,TGTGCCAGCAGCCCGGACGGCTCCTATGGCTACACCTTC,CASSPDGSYGYTF
few,TRBV7-9,.,TRBJ2-2,TGTGCCAGCAGCTCCGGGGGACGGTACACCGGGGAGCTGTTTTTT,CASSSGGRYTGELFF
.,TRBV7-2,.,TRBJ1-2,TGTGCCAGCAGCTTAGCGGGGCGGGGGTGGTATGGCTACACCTTC,CASSLAGRGWYGYTF
.,TRBV12-3/TRBV12-4,.,TRBJ2-3,TGTGCCAGCAGTTTATATGATACGCAGTATTTT,CASSLYDTQYF
.,TRBV7-2,.,TRBJ1-1,TGTGCCAGCAGCTATGGGCCTTCGAACACTGAAGCTTTCTTT,CASSYGPSNTEAFF
.,TRBV9,TRBD2,TRBJ2-3,TGTGCCAGCAGCGTAGACGGGGGGGCAGATACGCAGTATTTT,CASSVDGGADTQYF
few,TRBV10-3,TRBD1,TRBJ1-1,TGTGCCATCAGAAAGACAGTGAACAGGGGCAACAGGGAGAACACTGAAGCTTTCTTT,CAIRKTVNRGNRENTEAFF
.,TRBV20-1,.,TRBJ2-1,TGCAGTGCTAGAGGCGACACTAGAGCTAATGAGCAGTTCTTC,CSARGDTRANEQFF
few,TRBV29-1,.,TRBJ1-5,TGCAGCGTGTTTGACGGGGCGAATCAGCCCCAGCATTTT,CSVFDGANQPQHF
.,TRBV7-9,.,TRBJ2-2,TGTGCCAGCAGCTTTGTCCCTAACGCCGGGGAGCTGTTTTTT,CASSFVPNAGELFF
.,TRBV7-2,TRBD1,TRBJ2-7,TGTGCCAGCAGCCCGGACAGGGCCCACGAGCAGTACTTC,CASSPDRAHEQYF
.,TRBV20-1,.,TRBJ2-7,TGCAGTGCTCTTAGAGGGGGGCACCTTAGGCCCTACGAGCAGTACTTC,CSALRGGHLRPYEQYF
.,TRBV7-9,.,TRBJ1-1,TGTGCCAGCAGCTTCCCTTTACAGGGAAAAGAATATGAAGCTTTCTTT,CASSFPLQGKEYEAFF
many,TRBV12-3/TRBV12-4,.,TRBJ2-7,TGTGCCAGCAGCGTTTCCTACGAGCAGTACTTC,CASSVSYEQYF
few,TRBV12-3/TRBV12-4,.,TRBJ1-1,TGTGCCAGCAGTACCTGGTCGGAGGGTCGAAGCACTGAAGCTTTCTTT,CASSTWSEGRSTEAFF
few,TRBV4-1,.,TRBJ2-3,TGCGCCAGCAGTCTTCGGACAGCTGCCACAGATACGCAGTATTTT,CASSLRTAATDTQYF
many,TRBV18,TRBD1,TRBJ1-5,TGTGCCAGCTCACCAGAGACAGGGGGTGCGTTGCCCCAGCATTTT,CASSPETGGALPQHF
.,TRBV7-2,TRBD2,TRBJ2-3,TGTGCCAGCAGCTTAGAAGCGGGGGGAAGCACAGATACGCAGTATTTT,CASSLEAGGSTDTQYF
.,TRBV7-2,TRBD1,TRBJ1-4,TGTGCCAGCAGCTCACAGGGGTATAATGAAAAACTGTTTTTT,CASSSQGYNEKLFF
.,TRBV30,.,TRBJ1-1,TGTGCCTCCGGGGAGAACACTGAAGCTTTCTTT,CASGENTEAFF
.,TRBV7-2,TRBD2,TRBJ2-1,TGTGCCAGCAGCATTAGCGGGGGGCGGTATCCCTACAATGAGCAGTTCTTC,CASSISGGRYPYNEQFF